The present entry profiles one TCR beta chain with its context. These data belong to a study of T cell responses to AZD1222 COVID-19 vaccine. TCRdb keeps only in-frame clones here, not all; method: immunoSEQ multiplex PCR. The sample holds some 180,000 clones, about nine tenths seen once. This receptor was taken from an adult who received the AZD1222 COVID-19 vaccine. The sequences come from peripheral blood, collected 28 days after the second AZD1222 dose.

The DNA for the CDR3 is TGTGCCAGCAGCTTGTTGGTAGGGGGCTCCTATAATTCACCCCTCCACTTT. Amino acid sequence: CASSLLVGGSYNSPLHF. The V and J genes are TRBV5-8 and TRBJ1-6, with a tentative D call TRBD1 (6 bases). This CDR3 has 17 residues. Germline-derived CDR1 and CDR2 are SGHTS and YDEGEE. Trimming left V 1 base short and J 0 bases short, with 11 bases between.